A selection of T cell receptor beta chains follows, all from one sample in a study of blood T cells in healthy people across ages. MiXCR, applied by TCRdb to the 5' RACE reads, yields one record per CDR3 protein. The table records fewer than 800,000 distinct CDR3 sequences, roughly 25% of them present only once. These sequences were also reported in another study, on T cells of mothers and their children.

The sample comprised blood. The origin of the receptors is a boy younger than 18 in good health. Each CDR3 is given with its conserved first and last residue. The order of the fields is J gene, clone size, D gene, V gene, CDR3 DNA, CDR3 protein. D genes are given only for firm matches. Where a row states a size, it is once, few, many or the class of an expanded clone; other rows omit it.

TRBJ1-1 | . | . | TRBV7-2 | TGTGCCAGCACCGCTTCTAGGCCCCGAGGGGGGACTGAAGCTTTCTTT | CASTASRPRGGTEAFF
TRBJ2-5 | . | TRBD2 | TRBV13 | TGTGCCAGCAGCTTAACTCGTGCGGGGGAGCGCCAAGAGACCCAGTACTTC | CASSLTRAGERQETQYF
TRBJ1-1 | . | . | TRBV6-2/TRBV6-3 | TGTGCCAGCAAAATACAGGGAACTGAAGCTTTCTTT | CASKIQGTEAFF
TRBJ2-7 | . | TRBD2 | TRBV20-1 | TGCAGTGCTAGAGATTTTGTCACTAGGACTAGCGGGACCTACGAGCAGTACTTC | CSARDFVTRTSGTYEQYF
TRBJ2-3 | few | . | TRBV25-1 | TGTGCCAGCAGTGATGAGGTAGCGGTGAATGAAGATACGCAGTATTTT | CASSDEVAVNEDTQYF
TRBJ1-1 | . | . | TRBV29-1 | TGCAGCGTGCTCGGGGGCTCGGGCACTGAAGCTTTCTTT | CSVLGGSGTEAFF
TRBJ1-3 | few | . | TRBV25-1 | TGTGCCAGCAGTGAAGGGGGCGCCGGGACCTCTGGAAACACCATATATTTT | CASSEGGAGTSGNTIYF
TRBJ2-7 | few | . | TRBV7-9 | TGTGCCAGCAGCTTAGTAGTCCCCCACGAGCAGTACTTC | CASSLVVPHEQYF
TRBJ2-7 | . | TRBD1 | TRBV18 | TGTGCCAGCTCACCTCGACAGGGGGCCGACGAGCAGTACTTC | CASSPRQGADEQYF
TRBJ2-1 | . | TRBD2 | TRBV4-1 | TGCGCCAGCCTTTTTAGCGGGGGCGCTTGTGAGCAGTTCTTC | CASLFSGGACEQFF
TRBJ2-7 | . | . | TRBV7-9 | TGTGCCAGCAGCTCAGGGACGGAGAAATCCTACGAGCAGTACTTC | CASSSGTEKSYEQYF
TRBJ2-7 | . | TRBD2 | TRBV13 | TGTGCCAGCAGTTCCGCCCCCGGGAGGGCGAATGAGCAGTACTTC | CASSSAPGRANEQYF
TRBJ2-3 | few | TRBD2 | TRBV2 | TGTGCCAGCATGGCTCAGCGGGGGGGCACAGATACGCAGTATTTT | CASMAQRGGTDTQYF
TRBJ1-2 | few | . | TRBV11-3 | TGTGCCAGCAGCTTGCCGGTCGCACAGGAGGCTAACTATGGCTACACCTTC | CASSLPVAQEANYGYTF
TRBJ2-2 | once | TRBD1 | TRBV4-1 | TGCGCCAGCAGCCAAGGACAGGGGCGGACGGACGGGGAGCTGTTTTTT | CASSQGQGRTDGELFF
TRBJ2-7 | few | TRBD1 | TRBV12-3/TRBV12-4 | TGCGCCAGCAGAAGCCCCGGGACAGGGACCGAGCAGTACTTC | CASRSPGTGTEQYF
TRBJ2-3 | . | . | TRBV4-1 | TGCGCCAGCAGCCAAGAGATGCGTTGGGCAGATACGCAGTATTTT | CASSQEMRWADTQYF
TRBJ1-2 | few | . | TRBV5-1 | TGCGCCAGCAGCTTTTGCAGGGCCATGGGCTATGGCTACACCTTC | CASSFCRAMGYGYTF
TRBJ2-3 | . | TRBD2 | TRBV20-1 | TGCAGTGCTCTAGCGGGAGGGGGCACAGATACGCAGTATTTT | CSALAGGGTDTQYF
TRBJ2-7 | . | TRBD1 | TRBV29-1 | TGCAGCCTTGACAGGGAAAGCTCCTACGAGCAGTACTTC | CSLDRESSYEQYF
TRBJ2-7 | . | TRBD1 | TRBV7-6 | TGTGCCAGCAGCTTAGGGGGACAGGGGAGCGAGCAGTACTTC | CASSLGGQGSEQYF